The clone carrying this T cell receptor beta chain was picked up one time. This record comes from a study of blood T cell repertoires in COVID-19. In the study overall: Samples taken during acute and convalescent COVID-19 were collected in the United States, Italy and Spain. PBMCs, B-cell-depleted T cells, or T cells were the source of the cDNA or gDNA that made up the material.

Methods used by the authors: Amplifying reference gene primers gave estimates of nucleated cell counts. Measured with immunoSEQ multiplex PCR; TCRdb has only the in-frame clones, and not every one. V and J calls and clone size are as listed in that table; D and trimming were resolved from the DNA. The sample includes about 480,000 clones, 75% to 90% of them seen just once. A Seattle source enrolled patients during active infection and followed them longitudinally. This CDR3 has 16 residues. The V gene end was trimmed by 4 bases and the J gene end by 9 bases; junction bases not matched to a gene: 15. CDR1 WSHSY and CDR2 SAAADI come from the germline V gene.

The sequence was collected from a man aged 18 to 29 with COVID-19, enrolled during active disease. The sample was peripheral blood. The J gene is TRBJ2-1, the V gene TRBV10-2; 7 nucleotides agree with TRBD2. CDR3 DNA: TGCGCCAGCAGTGCCCCCCCGGCGGGAGCTTCAACTGAGCAGTTCTTC. This translates into CASSAPPAGASTEQFF.